This is a list of T cell receptor beta chains from one sample in a study of T cell responses to AZD1222 COVID-19 vaccine. Some clones are missing from TCRdb's copy, which holds only in-frame ones; the method was immunoSEQ multiplex PCR. Counted here are around 78,000 clones, under 90% occurring once; the ten biggest clones make up 1.3% to 1.5%. The sequences come from peripheral blood, collected 28 days after the second AZD1222 dose. These receptors all stem from an adult who received the AZD1222 COVID-19 vaccine. The CDR3 runs from the conserved cysteine through the conserved F or W. Fields, in order: J gene, V gene, D gene, clone size, CDR3 protein, CDR3 DNA. A D gene is named only where the DNA matches it firmly. For some rows the clone size is stated as once, few or many, or as a class when expanded; others skip it.

TRBJ2-6 | TRBV24-1 | TRBD1 | NA | CATSDFAGQGSSGANVLTF | TGTGCCACCAGTGATTTCGCGGGACAGGGGAGCTCTGGGGCCAACGTCCTGACTTTC
TRBJ1-2 | TRBV4-1 | TRBD1 | NA | CASSPGDRVINGYTF | TGCGCCAGCAGCCCTGGAGACAGGGTAATTAATGGCTACACCTTC
TRBJ1-1 | TRBV19 | NA | NA | CASITGREYTEAFF | TGTGCCAGTATCACCGGCAGAGAGTACACTGAAGCTTTCTTT
TRBJ1-6 | TRBV6-5 | NA | NA | CASSRTTPTNSPLHF | TGTGCCAGCAGTCGTACAACCCCTACAAATTCACCCCTCCACTTT
TRBJ2-5 | TRBV12-3/TRBV12-4 | TRBD1 | once | CASSVTGGETQYF | TGTGCCAGCAGCGTTACAGGGGGAGAGACCCAGTACTTC
TRBJ1-2 | TRBV7-9 | NA | few | CASSLVGDQGRLGYTF | TGTGCCAGCAGCTTAGTGGGGGATCAGGGTAGGCTCGGCTACACCTTC
TRBJ2-7 | TRBV6-1 | NA | NA | CASSEEFGVRSVREQYF | TGTGCCAGCAGTGAAGAATTCGGGGTTCGTTCCGTTCGCGAGCAGTACTTC
TRBJ1-3 | TRBV28 | NA | NA | CASSLSSGLGNTIYF | TGTGCCAGCAGTTTAAGTTCCGGGCTCGGAAACACCATATATTTT
TRBJ2-3 | TRBV6-2/TRBV6-3 | TRBD2 | NA | CASTPGEGRGGTDTQYF | TGTGCCAGCACCCCCGGGGAGGGGCGGGGGGGCACAGATACGCAGTATTTT
TRBJ1-6 | TRBV4-2 | NA | NA | CASSQVSSSYNSPLHF | TGTGCCAGCAGCCAAGTATCTAGCTCCTATAATTCACCCCTCCACTTT
TRBJ1-6 | TRBV19 | NA | once | CASSATDLRGSPLHF | TGTGCCAGTAGCGCGACTGATTTGAGGGGGTCACCCCTCCACTTT
TRBJ1-5 | TRBV28 | TRBD1 | once | CASSFEVPGGGPQHF | TGTGCCAGCAGTTTTGAAGTGCCAGGGGGTGGTCCCCAGCATTTT
TRBJ1-5 | TRBV5-8 | TRBD1 | NA | CASHQRSGTVNQPQHF | TGTGCCAGCCATCAGCGCTCCGGGACAGTCAATCAGCCCCAGCATTTT
TRBJ1-1 | TRBV11-1 | NA | NA | CASSLVLQNTEAFF | TGTGCCAGCAGCTTAGTTCTCCAGAACACTGAAGCTTTCTTT
TRBJ1-1 | TRBV19 | NA | NA | CASIPGGGLDTEAFF | TGTGCCAGTATCCCTGGGGGGGGTTTGGACACTGAAGCTTTCTTT
TRBJ1-2 | TRBV30 | NA | NA | CALPREGSNYGYTF | TGTGCCTTACCTCGGGAGGGGAGTAACTATGGCTACACCTTC
TRBJ2-1 | TRBV18 | NA | NA | CASSPFQRGPPTGNEQFF | TGTGCCAGCTCACCATTTCAGAGGGGCCCCCCGACGGGCAATGAGCAGTTCTTC
TRBJ2-3 | TRBV25-1 | NA | NA | CASSESGRMKTDTQYF | TGTGCCAGCAGTGAATCGGGCAGGATGAAGACAGATACGCAGTATTTT
TRBJ2-4 | TRBV14 | NA | NA | CASSHGGARNIQYF | TGTGCCAGCAGCCATGGGGGGGCGAGAAACATTCAGTACTTC
TRBJ1-4 | TRBV7-9 | NA | once | CASSHGPGFEKLFF | TGTGCCAGCAGCCACGGGCCGGGATTCGAAAAACTGTTTTTT
TRBJ1-2 | TRBV28 | NA | NA | CASKGGDNYGYTF | TGTGCCAGCAAAGGAGGCGATAACTATGGCTACACCTTC
TRBJ2-4 | TRBV18 | NA | NA | CASSPLSGWDIQYF | TGTGCCAGCTCACCTTTGTCAGGGTGGGACATTCAGTACTTC